These T cell receptor beta chains were read from a single sample in a study of blood T cell repertoires in COVID-19. TCRdb keeps only in-frame clones here, not all; method: immunoSEQ multiplex PCR. Of about 280,000 clones in the sample, roughly nine tenths were seen once. The sequenced sample was peripheral blood. The receptors were gathered from a woman in her 50s who had recovered from COVID-19. Each CDR3 is given with its conserved first and last residue. The D gene is left open where the match is weak. Size values are once, few and many counts, or a class for expanded clones, and some rows have none.

d_gene,abundance,v_gene,j_gene,CDR3aa,CDR3nt
NA,NA,TRBV28,TRBJ1-4,CASSTTRDSTNEKLFF,TGTGCCAGCAGCACGACTCGGGACTCAACTAATGAAAAACTGTTTTTT
NA,NA,TRBV2,TRBJ2-1,CASSVPRGGSPTGPRLYNEQFF,TGTGCCAGCAGTGTGCCCCGAGGTGGATCTCCCACCGGCCCTCGACTCTACAATGAGCAGTTCTTC
NA,few,TRBV30,TRBJ2-7,CAWSAKSLRSYEQYF,TGTGCCTGGAGTGCAAAAAGCCTTCGGTCCTACGAGCAGTACTTC
NA,NA,TRBV16,TRBJ2-4,CASSQFGQGEDIQYF,TGTGCCAGCAGCCAATTCGGTCAGGGCGAGGACATTCAGTACTTC
NA,NA,TRBV9,TRBJ1-1,CASSVGGVGTEAFF,TGTGCCAGCAGCGTAGGAGGAGTAGGCACTGAAGCTTTCTTT
NA,NA,TRBV28,TRBJ1-1,CASSSAPGSGLMNTEAFF,TGTGCCAGCAGTTCTGCTCCAGGAAGCGGGCTCATGAACACTGAAGCTTTCTTT
NA,NA,TRBV3-1/TRBV3-2,TRBJ2-7,CASSQDRHGYEQYF,TGTGCCAGCAGCCAAGATAGACACGGCTACGAGCAGTACTTC
NA,NA,TRBV28,TRBJ2-1,CASSFASRNEQFF,TGTGCCAGCAGTTTTGCGTCGCGGAATGAGCAGTTCTTC
NA,NA,TRBV5-6,TRBJ1-4,CASSLDQGMNEKLFF,TGTGCCAGCAGCTTGGATCAGGGGATGAATGAAAAACTGTTTTTT
NA,NA,TRBV27,TRBJ2-1,CASSLWPPRAGGTSYNEQFF,TGTGCCAGCAGTTTATGGCCTCCGCGAGCCGGGGGAACCTCCTACAATGAGCAGTTCTTC
TRBD2,NA,TRBV6-5,TRBJ2-7,CASSPLAGANYEQYF,TGTGCCAGCAGTCCCTTAGCGGGGGCTAACTACGAGCAGTACTTC
NA,NA,TRBV7-2,TRBJ2-2,CASSLQGSGELFF,TGTGCCAGCAGCTTACAGGGGAGCGGGGAGCTGTTTTTT
NA,NA,TRBV7-2,TRBJ2-1,CASSGPGLIYNEQFF,TGTGCCAGCAGCGGGCCGGGACTCATATACAATGAGCAGTTCTTC
NA,NA,TRBV5-4,TRBJ1-2,CASSLTANYGYTF,TGTGCCAGCAGCTTGACAGCTAACTATGGCTACACCTTC
NA,NA,TRBV30,TRBJ2-2,CAWSRALISGELFF,TGTGCCTGGAGCAGGGCCCTCATTTCCGGGGAGCTGTTTTTT
NA,once,TRBV5-1,TRBJ2-2,CASSARGSTGELFF,TGCGCCAGCAGCGCCCGGGGTTCCACCGGGGAGCTGTTTTTT
TRBD1,once,TRBV2,TRBJ1-4,CASKSVGQGMGKLFF,TGTGCCAGCAAAAGTGTAGGACAGGGGATGGGAAAACTGTTTTTT
NA,NA,TRBV7-8,TRBJ1-6,CASGSYNSPLHF,TGTGCCAGCGGGAGCTATAATTCACCCCTCCACTTT
TRBD1,NA,TRBV10-3,TRBJ2-5,CAISDQGAETQYF,TGTGCCATCAGTGACCAGGGGGCGGAGACCCAGTACTTC
TRBD1,NA,TRBV6-5,TRBJ1-1,CASRRQGATEAFF,TGTGCCAGCAGGAGACAGGGGGCCACTGAAGCTTTCTTT
TRBD1,NA,TRBV12-3/TRBV12-4,TRBJ1-2,CASTWDRGDGYTF,TGTGCCAGCACCTGGGACAGGGGAGATGGCTACACCTTC
TRBD1,once,TRBV7-9,TRBJ1-1,CASSLQGANTEAFF,TGTGCCAGCAGCTTACAGGGGGCGAACACTGAAGCTTTCTTT
TRBD1,NA,TRBV5-5,TRBJ1-1,CASSSTDRGHNMNTEAFF,TGTGCCAGCAGCTCAACGGACAGGGGACACAACATGAACACTGAAGCTTTCTTT
NA,NA,TRBV7-9,TRBJ1-4,CASSASGGIARTNEKLFF,TGTGCCAGCAGCGCTAGCGGGGGAATCGCGCGGACTAATGAAAAACTGTTTTTT
TRBD1,NA,TRBV4-3,TRBJ2-1,CASSQSPSGTENNEQFF,TGCGCCAGCAGCCAATCACCATCCGGGACAGAAAACAATGAGCAGTTCTTC
NA,many,TRBV5-6,TRBJ1-1,CASSLAFEAFF,TGTGCCAGCAGCTTGGCCTTTGAAGCTTTCTTT
TRBD2,NA,TRBV10-1,TRBJ2-2,CASSECTSGEGVTGELFF,TGCGCCAGCAGTGAGTGTACTAGCGGGGAGGGGGTCACCGGGGAGCTGTTTTTT
TRBD1,NA,TRBV7-2,TRBJ1-2,CASSPPSGQGYGYTF,TGTGCCAGCAGCCCTCCGTCGGGACAGGGCTATGGCTACACCTTC
TRBD2,NA,TRBV27,TRBJ2-1,CASSPTPSGSYNEQFF,TGTGCCAGCAGTCCAACACCTAGCGGGAGCTACAATGAGCAGTTCTTC
NA,NA,TRBV29-1,TRBJ1-1,CSATNAGDTEAFF,TGCAGCGCTACTAATGCAGGGGACACTGAAGCTTTCTTT
NA,NA,TRBV9,TRBJ2-3,CASSVEGVGDTQYF,TGTGCCAGCAGCGTCGAGGGGGTGGGAGATACGCAGTATTTT